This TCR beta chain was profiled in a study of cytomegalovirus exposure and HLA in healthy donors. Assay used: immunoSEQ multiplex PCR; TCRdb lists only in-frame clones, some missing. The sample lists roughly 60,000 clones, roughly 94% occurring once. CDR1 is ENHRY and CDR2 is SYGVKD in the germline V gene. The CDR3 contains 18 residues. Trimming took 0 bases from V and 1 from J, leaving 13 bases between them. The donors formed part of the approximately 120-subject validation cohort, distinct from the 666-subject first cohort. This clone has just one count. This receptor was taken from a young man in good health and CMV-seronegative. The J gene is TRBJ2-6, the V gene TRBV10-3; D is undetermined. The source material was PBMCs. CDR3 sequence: CAISESTSVRSGANVLTF. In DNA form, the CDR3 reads TGTGCCATCAGTGAGTCAACTTCCGTCCGATCTGGGGCCAACGTCCTGACTTTC.